This is a list of T cell receptor beta chains from one sample in a study of PD-1 blockade in classical Hodgkin lymphoma. Profiling relied on immunoSEQ multiplex PCR, and the TCRdb table lists in-frame clones only, not all of them. The sample has about 46,000 clones, around 76% seen once. Sequencing was performed on peripheral blood mononuclear cells (PBMCs), taken before the fourth cycle of nivolumab. These receptors were obtained from a human donor with classical Hodgkin lymphoma. CDR3s include the opening cysteine and the closing phenylalanine or tryptophan. Each record gives: J gene, V gene, D gene, clone size, CDR3 protein, CDR3 DNA. A D gene is named only where the DNA matches it firmly. Rows may omit the clone size; those that give it use once, few, many or a size class.

TRBJ2-1 | TRBV7-9 | TRBD2 | . | CASSSRGGRVWAEQFF | TGTGCCAGCAGCTCCCGGGGAGGGCGAGTCTGGGCTGAGCAGTTCTTC
TRBJ2-5 | TRBV29-1 | TRBD2 | once | CSWTSASQETQYF | TGCAGCTGGACTAGCGCCTCTCAAGAGACCCAGTACTTC
TRBJ2-1 | TRBV11-2 | . | few | CASSPLGANEQFF | TGTGCCAGCAGCCCCCTCGGGGCTAATGAGCAGTTCTTC
TRBJ2-5 | TRBV7-3 | . | . | CASSLNRQETQYF | TGTGCCAGCAGCTTAAACCGCCAAGAGACCCAGTACTTC
TRBJ1-1 | TRBV28 | . | . | CASSFWTDNTEAFF | TGTGCCAGCAGTTTCTGGACAGATAACACTGAAGCTTTCTTT
TRBJ2-1 | TRBV28 | . | . | CASSFGGASYNEQFF | TGTGCCAGCAGTTTTGGGGGCGCGTCCTACAATGAGCAGTTCTTC
TRBJ2-7 | TRBV2 | TRBD1 | . | CATSEGQGGAEQYF | TGTGCCACCAGTGAGGGACAGGGGGGTGCCGAGCAGTACTTC
TRBJ2-2 | TRBV7-9 | . | . | CASSFPLMGTGELFF | TGTGCCAGCAGCTTCCCTCTAATGGGCACCGGGGAGCTGTTTTTT
TRBJ2-2 | TRBV18 | TRBD2 | . | CASPSGGLSTGELFF | TGTGCCAGCCCCTCGGGGGGTTTATCCACCGGGGAGCTGTTTTTT
TRBJ1-3 | TRBV6-5 | . | . | CASSYGGAGKGNTIYF | TGTGCCAGCAGTTACGGGGGCGCCGGGAAGGGGAACACCATATATTTT
TRBJ2-3 | TRBV21-1 | . | . | CASSSYGRWGTDTQYF | TGTGCCAGCAGCAGTTACGGGAGGTGGGGCACAGATACGCAGTATTTT
TRBJ2-3 | TRBV9 | . | . | CASSTSTTHTDTQYF | TGTGCCAGCAGCACCTCTACTACGCATACAGATACGCAGTATTTT
TRBJ1-5 | TRBV19 | . | . | CASSRGSLSNQPQHF | TGTGCCAGTAGTCGGGGGTCCCTTAGCAATCAGCCCCAGCATTTT
TRBJ1-4 | TRBV7-2 | TRBD1 | few | CASSPRQGDEKLFF | TGTGCCAGCAGCCCAAGACAGGGAGACGAAAAACTGTTTTTT
TRBJ1-5 | TRBV28 | . | . | CASRRLQGGYSNQPQHF | TGTGCCAGCAGACGACTACAGGGCGGATATAGCAATCAGCCCCAGCATTTT
TRBJ2-5 | TRBV18 | . | once | CASSPTGDTQYF | TGTGCCAGCTCACCTACAGGTGATACCCAGTACTTC
TRBJ1-1 | TRBV28 | . | . | CASRNQVGVRTEAFF | TGTGCCAGCAGGAACCAGGTGGGGGTTCGGACTGAAGCTTTCTTT
TRBJ2-4 | TRBV5-6 | TRBD1 | . | CASSFGTGGYIQYF | TGTGCCAGCAGCTTCGGGACAGGGGGGTACATTCAGTACTTC
TRBJ2-3 | TRBV25-1 | TRBD2 | . | CASAPGGRGDDTQYF | TGTGCCAGCGCCCCTGGCGGGAGGGGGGATGATACGCAGTATTTT
TRBJ2-7 | TRBV2 | . | . | CASSTGPYEQYF | TGTGCCAGCAGTACAGGGCCCTACGAGCAGTACTTC
TRBJ1-2 | TRBV5-4 | TRBD1 | many | CASSLRQGDYGYTF | TGTGCCAGCAGCTTGAGACAGGGGGACTATGGCTACACCTTC
TRBJ2-5 | TRBV5-4 | . | . | CASSLGLEETQYF | TGTGCCAGCAGCTTGGGTTTGGAAGAGACCCAGTACTTC
TRBJ2-7 | TRBV5-1 | . | . | CASSLGAPVTYEQYF | TGCGCCAGCAGCTTGGGGGCCCCTGTGACCTACGAGCAGTACTTC
TRBJ2-2 | TRBV4-1 | TRBD2 | . | CASSYSGTNTGELFF | TGCGCCAGCAGCTACAGCGGGACGAACACCGGGGAGCTGTTTTTT
TRBJ1-2 | TRBV28 | TRBD1 | once | CASSSPGGANYGYTF | TGTGCCAGCAGTTCCCCAGGGGGTGCTAACTATGGCTACACCTTC
TRBJ1-4 | TRBV2 | TRBD1 | . | CASSDGRGSEKLFF | TGTGCCAGCAGTGATGGCAGGGGGAGCGAAAAACTGTTTTTT
TRBJ2-3 | TRBV30 | TRBD2 | . | CAWSRRTSGSFADTQYF | TGTGCCTGGAGTCGTCGCACTAGCGGGAGTTTCGCAGATACGCAGTATTTT
TRBJ1-1 | TRBV6-1 | . | once | CASSGDSWGFF | TGTGCCAGCAGTGGTGACAGCTGGGGTTTCTTT
TRBJ1-1 | TRBV25-1 | TRBD1 | . | CASSAGQGATEAFF | TGTGCCAGCAGTGCGGGACAGGGGGCAACTGAAGCTTTCTTT
TRBJ1-5 | TRBV28 | TRBD1 | . | CASSPQGGKLPQHF | TGTGCCAGCAGTCCGCAGGGGGGGAAATTGCCCCAGCATTTT
TRBJ2-7 | TRBV10-3 | . | . | CATGGPAYEQYF | TGTGCCACAGGAGGGCCGGCCTACGAGCAGTACTTC
TRBJ2-6 | TRBV12-5 | . | . | CASGIPSGQSRANVLTF | TGTGCTAGTGGTATTCCCTCAGGACAAAGTCGGGCCAACGTCCTGACTTTC
TRBJ1-5 | TRBV28 | . | . | CASSLESWGNQPQHF | TGTGCCAGCAGTTTAGAAAGTTGGGGGAATCAGCCCCAGCATTTT
TRBJ1-5 | TRBV19 | . | many | CASSRPGESNQPQHF | TGTGCCAGTAGTAGGCCAGGGGAAAGCAATCAGCCCCAGCATTTT
TRBJ1-5 | TRBV5-1 | TRBD1 | . | CASSLGQGENQPQHF | TGCGCCAGCAGCCTCGGACAGGGCGAGAATCAGCCCCAGCATTTT
TRBJ1-5 | TRBV5-6 | . | . | CASSSTRLGYSNQPQHF | TGTGCCAGCAGCTCGACAAGGCTTGGGTATAGCAATCAGCCCCAGCATTTT